This TCR beta chain appears in the sequencing data of a study of OX40 agonist ivuxolimab in advanced cancers. General study points: Dose levels from 0.1 to 3.0 mg/kg saw CD4+ and CD8+ blood T cells expand clonally by week 6.

The CDR3 has 17 amino acids. With 2 bases removed from V and 4 bases from J, the gap between germline ends came to 18 bases. Germline-derived CDR1 and CDR2 are MNHNS and SASEGT. Libraries were prepared by immunoSEQ multiplex PCR; TCRdb keeps only in-frame clonotypes and omits some of them. This sample has 80,000 to 100,000 clones; roughly 94% occur once, and the top ten carry 0.4% to 0.55%. Blood sampling took place at baseline, cycle 4 day 1, and cycle 7 day 1. Of note for this clone: What it binds is unknown.

Material: CD4+ or CD8+ T cells sorted from blood, obtained in a trial of the OX40 agonist ivuxolimab. This clonotype was sampled from an adult with an advanced solid tumor such as melanoma, head and neck, liver or kidney cancer. This rearrangement joins TRBV6-1 to TRBJ2-4; perhaps D is TRBD1 or TRBD2 (6 bases each). The CDR3 spells CASSEYGGADRKNIQYF. CDR3 DNA sequence: TGTGCCAGCAGTGAATACGGGGGCGCTGATCGAAAAAACATTCAGTACTTC.